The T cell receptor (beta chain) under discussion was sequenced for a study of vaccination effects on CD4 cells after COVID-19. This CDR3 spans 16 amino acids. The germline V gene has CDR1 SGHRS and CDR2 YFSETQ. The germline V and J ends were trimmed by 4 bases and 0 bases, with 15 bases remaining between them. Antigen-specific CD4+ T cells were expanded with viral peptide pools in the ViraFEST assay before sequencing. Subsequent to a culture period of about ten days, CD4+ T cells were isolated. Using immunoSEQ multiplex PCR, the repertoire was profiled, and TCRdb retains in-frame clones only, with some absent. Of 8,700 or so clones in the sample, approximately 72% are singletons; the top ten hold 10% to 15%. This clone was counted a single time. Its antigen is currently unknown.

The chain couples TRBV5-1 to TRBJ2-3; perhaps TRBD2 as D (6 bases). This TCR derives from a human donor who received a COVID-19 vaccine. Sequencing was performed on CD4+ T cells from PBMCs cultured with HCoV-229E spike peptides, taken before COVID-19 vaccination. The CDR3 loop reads CASSPYASASTDTQYF. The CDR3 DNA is TGCGCCAGCAGCCCCTATGCTAGCGCTAGCACAGATACGCAGTATTTT.